This passage covers 14 T cell receptor beta chains from one sample sequenced in a study of CD8 T cells in Susac syndrome. Random hexamers served to reverse transcribe about 0.5 to 1 ug RNA. Each CDR3 protein gets one entry after TCRdb re-called the immunoSEQ multiplex PCR reads with MiXCR. The sample shows around 130,000 distinct CDR3 sequences, under 95% of them seen only once. The sequenced material came from CD8+ T cells from PBMCs. These receptors originate from a human donor with multiple sclerosis.

The chain has TRBV27 and TRBJ2-7; 7 bases agree with TRBD2. There are 15 residues in the CDR3. Trimming removed 5 bases from V and 5 bases from J; junction bases left unmatched: 12. In germline, CDR1 is MNHEY, CDR2 SMNVEV (reference sequence). CDR3 in amino acids: CASSPAAGEGDEQYF. CDR3 coding DNA: TGTGCCAGCAGTCCGGCGGCGGGAGAGGGCGACGAGCAGTACTTC.

The gene calls are TRBV4-1 and TRBJ2-6; 9 positions agree with TRBD1. This CDR3 contains 19 residues. V dropped 4 bases and J dropped 0; count of bases not matched to a gene: 10. Germline loops: CDR1 MGHRA, CDR2 YSYEKL. The CDR3 loop reads CASSPQTGGISSGANVLTF. CDR3 DNA sequence: TGCGCCAGCAGCCCCCAGACAGGGGGAATAAGCTCTGGGGCCAACGTCCTGACTTTC.

The V and J genes are TRBV30 and TRBJ2-1, with TRBD1 matching over 7 bases. Germline V gene sequence: CDR1 GTSNPN, CDR2 SVGIG (reference sequence). The V gene end was trimmed by 1 base and the J gene end by 4 bases; junction bases not matched to a gene: 4. The CDR3 has 14 residues. CDR3 protein: CAWSGAGGYNEQFF. Written as DNA, the CDR3 is TGTGCCTGGAGTGGGGCAGGGGGTTACAATGAGCAGTTCTTC.

Only one count was recorded for this clonotype. This chain links TRBV6-2 or TRBV6-3 with TRBJ2-1, with D unclear. V was trimmed by 2 bases and J by 3 bases, leaving 11 bases between them. CDR1 MNHEY and CDR2 SVGEGT come from the germline V gene. This CDR3 region has 15 residues. The CDR3 DNA sequence: TGTGCCAGCAGTTACGGACCCTTAGGCTACAATGAGCAGTTCTTC. Protein: CASSYGPLGYNEQFF.

The rearrangement joins TRBV10-3 to TRBJ2-5, with 11 bases aligning to TRBD1. J gave up 3 bases and V 7 bases, and 4 bases lay outside the gene matches. The CDR3 extends over 14 amino acids. The V gene's germline CDR1 is ENHRY and CDR2 SYGVKD. This CDR3 is CAINPGQGEETQYF. Written as DNA, the CDR3 is TGTGCCATCAATCCGGGACAGGGGGAAGAGACCCAGTACTTC.

CDR3 nucleotides: TGTGCCAGCAGTTTAGGTCGGGTGGGGGGACTAGCATCTTCCGAGCAGTACTTC. As protein: CASSLGRVGGLASSEQYF. This sequence joins TRBV28 and TRBJ2-7; 9 bases align to TRBD2. CDR3 length: 18 residues. With V trimmed by 2 bases and J by 6 bases, 17 bases remained unmatched. Germline loops: CDR1 MDHEN, CDR2 SYDVKM.

J is TRBJ2-2 and V is TRBV20-1; 8 bases line up with TRBD2. The V gene's germline CDR1 is DFQATT and CDR2 SNEGSKA (reference sequence). The CDR3 runs to 15 residues. With 7 bases clipped from V and 3 bases from J, the junction kept 10 bases outside the gene matches. In nucleotides, the CDR3 is TGCAGTGTCGACGGGAGGGCCAATGACACCGGGGAGCTGTTTTTT. It yields the protein CSVDGRANDTGELFF.

V gene TRBV10-3 combines with J gene TRBJ2-7, with 7 bases lining up with TRBD2. The CDR3 is made up of 14 amino acids. V gave up 2 bases and J gave up 3 bases; unmatched junction bases: 4. From germline, CDR1 is ENHRY and CDR2 SYGVKD. Here the CDR3 reads CAISEPGGGYEQYF. The DNA for the CDR3 is TGTGCCATCAGTGAGCCCGGCGGGGGCTACGAGCAGTACTTC.

The rearrangement links TRBV10-3 to TRBJ1-5; D unresolved. This CDR3 contains 13 residues. CDR1 and CDR2 from the germline V gene are ENHRY and SYGVKD. The ends were cut back, 6 bases at V and 5 bases at J, with 11 bases in the middle. The CDR3 region has the DNA TGTGCCATCAGCTCGGACGGGGATCAGCCCCAGCATTTT. Translated: CAISSDGDQPQHF.

This sequence joins TRBV20-1 and TRBJ2-1; no firm D call. The CDR3 runs to 11 residues. Trimming shortened V by 6 bases and J by 6 bases, and 9 bases separated the two germline ends. Per germline, CDR1 DFQATT and CDR2 SNEGSKA (reference sequence). The CDR3 nucleotides are TGCAGTGCCCCCAGCACCAATGAGCAGTTCTTC. This gives the protein CSAPSTNEQFF.

The rearrangement links TRBV7-2 to TRBJ2-2; D is ambiguous. CDR3 length: 17 amino acids. Germline V CDR1 and CDR2: SGHTA, FQGNSA. V dropped 1 base and J dropped 2 bases, with 14 bases sitting between them. The CDR3 coding sequence is TGTGCCAGCAGCTTAGTCGGTGGTTGGGGTAACACCGGGGAGCTGTTTTTT. Translating gives CASSLVGGWGNTGELFF.

This clonotype was seen only a few times. The chain couples TRBV19 to TRBJ2-1; possibly TRBD2 for D (5 bases). CDR1 and CDR2 (germline): LNHDA, SQIVND (reference sequence). The V end lost 11 bases, the J end lost 6 bases, and 11 bases lay between the germline ends. This CDR3 is 11 amino acids long. The CDR3 region is CAGGPSNEQFF. The CDR3 DNA reads as TGTGCCGGAGGACCCTCCAATGAGCAGTTCTTC. Variable domain in full (rest from reference TRBV19 and TRBJ2-1): DGGITQSPKYLFRKEGQNVTLSCEQNLNHDAMYWYRQDPGQGLRLIYYSQIVNDFQKGDIAEGYSVSREKKESFPLTVTSAQKNPTAFYLCAGGPSNEQFFGPGTRLTVL.

There are a few counts of this clonotype. The chain joins TRBV6-5 to TRBJ2-7; a weak D match, TRBD2 (5 bases). This CDR3 is built from 14 residues. Germline values: CDR1 MNHEY, CDR2 SVGAGI. The V end lost 0 bases, the J end lost 3 bases, and 9 bases lay between the germline ends. The CDR3 loop reads CASSYSQEVYEQYF. The CDR3 DNA reads as TGTGCCAGCAGTTACTCTCAGGAGGTCTACGAGCAGTACTTC.

The chain combines TRBV2 with TRBJ2-7, with 15 bases identical to TRBD2. The CDR3 contains 17 residues. CDR1 is SNHLY and CDR2 is FYNNEI in the germline V gene. V trimming: 0 bases; J trimming: 7 bases; junction bases outside the gene matches: 7. CDR3 amino acids: CASSEALGLAGGREQYF. CDR3 in DNA: TGTGCCAGCAGTGAAGCCCTTGGACTAGCGGGAGGGCGTGAGCAGTACTTC.